This T cell receptor (beta chain) derives from a study of cytomegalovirus exposure and HLA in healthy donors. To note about this clone: Antigen unknown.

Here immunoSEQ multiplex PCR was the method, and the copy in TCRdb shows in-frame clones only, minus some. The sample yields about 250,000 clones, more than 75% seen once. V trimming: 3 bases; J trimming: 3 bases; junction bases outside the gene matches: 8. The length of the CDR3 is 15 residues. Germline assignment: CDR1 MNHEY and CDR2 SMNVEV (reference sequence). Study-wide points: In a later analysis, first-cohort TCR clusters were found to tend to co-occur in the 130 or so validation repertoires. Most TCR sequences were seen very rarely across donors, but some public TCRs occurred in many.

Material: PBMCs. The chain carries TRBV27 and TRBJ2-7; 7 bases match TRBD2. This clonotype was sampled from a man younger than 30 in good health and CMV-seropositive. CDR3 in amino acids: CASSFLRPGGYEQYF. CDR3 DNA sequence: TGTGCCAGCAGTTTTTTACGTCCGGGGGGCTACGAGCAGTACTTC.